These 24 T cell receptor beta chains share one sample of origin, sequenced in a study of cytomegalovirus exposure and HLA in healthy donors. The PCR used 60 Vbeta and 13 Jbeta primers. The method was immunoSEQ multiplex PCR; TCRdb's version includes in-frame clones alone and lacks a portion of them. The repertoire holds over 150,000 clones, approximately 79% seen once, with less than 2.5% in the top ten. Sequences were obtained from PBMCs. These receptors all come from a male donor in good health and CMV-seronegative.

V gene TRBV7-6 combines with J gene TRBJ1-1; a possible D gene is TRBD1 (6 bases). Trimming pared 5 bases from V and 2 bases from J, leaving 18 bases between. This CDR3 contains 16 residues. Looked up from germline, CDR1 is SGHVS and CDR2 is FNYEAQ. The CDR3 nucleotides read TGTGCCAGCAGCCCCTGGGGGGGGGCACCTAACACTGAAGCTTTCTTT. This encodes CASSPWGGAPNTEAFF.

In this sample, this clone turned up a few times. CDR3 protein: CASSDSQFQETQYF. For the CDR3, the DNA is TGTGCCAGCTCGGACAGCCAATTTCAAGAGACCCAGTACTTC. This chain links TRBV5-8 with TRBJ2-5; maybe TRBD1 (6 bases). The V gene's germline CDR1 is SGHTS and CDR2 YDEGEE. V was shortened by 7 bases and J by 2 bases, with 15 bases between the two germline ends. This CDR3 comprises 14 residues.

The rearrangement uses TRBV5-1 and TRBJ1-2; a possible D gene is TRBD1 (5 bases). With 3 bases removed from V and 0 bases from J, the gap between germline ends came to 12 bases. Germline-derived CDR1 and CDR2 are SGHRS and YFSETQ. The CDR3 consists of 15 residues. This CDR3 reads CASSSPDRTNYGYTF. For the CDR3, the DNA is TGCGCCAGCAGCTCCCCCGACAGAACTAACTATGGCTACACCTTC. Drawing the rest from reference TRBV5-1 and TRBJ1-2, the complete variable domain is KAGVTQTPRYLIKTRGQQVTLSCSPISGHRSVSWYQQTPGQGLQFLFEYFSETQRNKGNFPGRFSGRQFSNSRSEMNVSTLELGDSALYLCASSSPDRTNYGYTFGSGTRLTVV.

The J gene is TRBJ1-1, the V gene TRBV27, with D unclear. Germline loops: CDR1 MNHEY, CDR2 SMNVEV (reference sequence). The CDR3 consists of 13 residues. V lost 5 bases and J lost 0, with 7 bases in between. In DNA, the CDR3 is TGTGCCAGCAGTAAGACACTGAACACTGAAGCTTTCTTT. It encodes CASSKTLNTEAFF.

The J gene is TRBJ2-1, the V gene TRBV6-6, with D maybe TRBD1 (7 bases). CDR1 and CDR2 from the germline V gene are MNHNY and SVGAGI (reference sequence). The CDR3 length is 15 residues. V dropped 6 bases and J dropped 6 bases, with 18 bases sitting between them. The CDR3 loop is CASRPTGTAGNEQFF. The CDR3 DNA is TGTGCCAGCAGACCCACGGGGACAGCGGGCAATGAGCAGTTCTTC.

V is TRBV6-6 and J is TRBJ2-2; D possibly corresponds to TRBD2 (6 bases). The germline gives CDR1 MNHNY, CDR2 SVGAGI (reference sequence). V was cut by 6 bases and J by 3 bases, with 14 bases left in between. The length of the CDR3 is 15 residues. CDR3 residues: CASRRGWGDTGELFF. The CDR3 coding sequence is TGTGCCAGCAGACGGGGTTGGGGGGACACCGGGGAGCTGTTTTTT.

The V call is TRBV5-8, the J call TRBJ2-3; the match to TRBD1 covers 11 bases. This CDR3 spans 15 amino acids. Trimming at V came to 4 bases and at J to 4 bases, leaving 5 bases not matched to a gene. Germline CDR1 SGHTS, CDR2 YDEGEE. CDR3 DNA sequence: TGTGCCAGCAGCCCGGGACAGGGGGTAGCAGATACGCAGTATTTT. Its protein is CASSPGQGVADTQYF.

This chain links TRBV10-3 with TRBJ1-5; 7 bases map to TRBD1. CDR1 and CDR2 (germline): ENHRY, SYGVKD. The CDR3 runs 14 residues. Losses at the gene ends were 5 bases for V and 3 bases for J; bases not matched to a gene: 4. The chain's CDR3 is CAISRQGDNQPQHF. The CDR3 nucleotides read TGTGCCATCAGTCGACAGGGAGACAATCAGCCCCAGCATTTT.

The rearrangement joins TRBV7-9 to TRBJ2-3; 12 nucleotides match TRBD2. Trimming cost V 4 bases and J 3 bases; bases outside gene matches: 8. Germline V gene sequence: CDR1 SEHNR, CDR2 FQNEAQ (reference sequence). The CDR3 sequence is 17 residues long. CDR3 in amino acids: CASSSGTSGFPTDTQYF. CDR3 nucleotides: TGTGCCAGCAGCTCCGGGACTAGCGGGTTTCCTACAGATACGCAGTATTTT.

For the CDR3, the DNA is TGTGCCAGCAGCGGGCGGGGGGGCCTCGAGCAGTACTTC. This gives the protein CASSGRGGLEQYF. This rearrangement joins TRBV9 to TRBJ2-7; 9 positions match TRBD2. The CDR3 consists of 13 residues. The V and J ends lost 3 bases and 6 bases, in that order; junction bases with no gene match: 4. Germline V gene sequence: CDR1 SGDLS, CDR2 YYNGEE.

This clone was found once. This CDR3 is CAWVVGRGFHEQFF. CDR3 sequence (DNA): TGTGCCTGGGTGGTAGGACGGGGGTTTCATGAGCAGTTCTTC. This chain uses TRBV30 with TRBJ2-1, with D tentatively TRBD2 (6 bases). Trimming left V 5 bases short and J 8 bases short, with 19 bases between. There are 14 residues in the CDR3. Germline V gene lookup returns CDR1 GTSNPN and CDR2 SVGIG (reference sequence). Combining the CDR3 with reference TRBV30 and TRBJ2-1 gives the whole variable domain SQTIHQWPATLVQPVGSPLSLECTVEGTSNPNLYWYRQAAGRGLQLLFYSVGIGQISSEVPQNLSASRPQDRQFILSSKKLLLSDSGFYLCAWVVGRGFHEQFFGPGTRLTVL.

This chain uses TRBV10-3 with TRBJ1-5; TRBD1 matches 8 bases. Trimming took 6 bases from V and 6 from J; bases not matched to a gene: 7. The CDR3 is made up of 14 amino acids. Germline-derived CDR1 and CDR2 are ENHRY and SYGVKD. CDR3 bases: TGTGCCATCAGGGAAAATACAGGGGGTCAGCCCCAGCATTTT. Protein sequence: CAIRENTGGQPQHF.

The chain joins TRBV9 to TRBJ2-1, with TRBD2 identical over 13 bases. V was pared by 3 bases and J by 12 bases, with 9 bases of the junction left unmatched. The CDR3 covers 15 residues. CDR1 and CDR2 from the germline V gene are SGDLS and YYNGEE. CDR3 DNA: TGTGCCAGCAGCGCGGGGGGACTAGCGGGGTCATGGCAGTTCTTC. As protein: CASSAGGLAGSWQFF.

V gene TRBV9 combines with J gene TRBJ2-1; D possibly corresponds to TRBD2 (7 bases). Germline CDR1 is SGDLS and CDR2 is YYNGEE. This CDR3 spans 15 amino acids. Deletions cut 3 bases from V and 4 bases from J, with 14 bases between. The CDR3 is CASSAPGGPYNEQFF. The CDR3 DNA reads TGTGCCAGCAGCGCCCCGGGGGGCCCATACAATGAGCAGTTCTTC.

V is TRBV2 and J is TRBJ1-4; D unresolved. V lost 5 bases and J lost 8, with 18 bases in between. This CDR3 has 15 amino acids. CDR1 is SNHLY, CDR2 FYNNEI, per germline. The CDR3 nucleotides read TGTGCCAGCAGTACCGCGACGGGAGAAAGGGAAAAACTGTTTTTT. Amino acids: CASSTATGEREKLFF.

The chain combines TRBV5-1 with TRBJ1-4, with no clear D. This CDR3 is 16 amino acids long. CDR1 SGHRS and CDR2 YFSETQ come from the germline V gene. V lost 4 bases, J lost 0 bases, and 13 bases lay in between. CDR3 sequence: CASSQAVPPTNEKLFF. The DNA of the CDR3 is TGCGCCAGCAGCCAAGCGGTACCGCCAACTAATGAAAAACTGTTTTTT.

This rearrangement joins TRBV12-5 to TRBJ2-1; 9 bases match TRBD2. CDR1 is LGHNT, CDR2 FRNRAP, per germline. The CDR3 loop spans 17 amino acids. Unmatched junction bases numbered 5, after V lost 0 bases and J lost 2 bases. DNA for the CDR3: TGTGCTAGTGGTTTGGTACTTGGCGGGGGGGCCTACAATGAGCAGTTCTTC. This sequence encodes CASGLVLGGGAYNEQFF.

The gene calls are TRBV10-3 and TRBJ1-2, with 10 bases aligning to TRBD1. CDR1 and CDR2 from the germline V gene are ENHRY and SYGVKD. J gave up 4 bases and V 8 bases, and 7 bases lay outside the gene matches. The CDR3 is 14 amino acids. CDR3 sequence reads: CAIQQGQGSYGYTF. The DNA of the CDR3 is TGTGCCATCCAGCAGGGACAGGGGAGCTATGGCTACACCTTC.

The chain carries TRBV6-5 and TRBJ1-4; possibly TRBD1 for D (5 bases). Germline V gene sequence: CDR1 MNHEY, CDR2 SVGAGI. This CDR3 is 14 amino acids long. Trimming left V 0 bases short and J 5 bases short, with 7 bases between. This CDR3 is CASSYSRQNEKLFF. Written as DNA, the CDR3 is TGTGCCAGCAGTTACTCCAGACAGAATGAAAAACTGTTTTTT.

On this clone: Other DNA sequences of this sample code for an identical CDR3. The rearrangement joins TRBV5-1 to TRBJ1-5; no definite D call. Trimming pared 0 bases from V and 4 bases from J, leaving 5 bases between. In germline, CDR1 is SGHRS, CDR2 YFSETQ. There are 13 residues in the CDR3. The DNA of the CDR3 is TGCGCCAGCAGCTTGGGGAGAAATCAGCCCCAGCATTTT. Its translation is CASSLGRNQPQHF.

The chain employs TRBV5-1 and TRBJ1-1, with D possibly being TRBD1 (6 bases). Trimming stripped 7 bases from V and 5 bases from J, with 27 bases between. Germline V lookup: CDR1 SGHRS, CDR2 YFSETQ. The CDR3 runs to 17 residues. This CDR3 reads CASQYGGGPRLGTEAFF. The DNA for the CDR3 is TGCGCCAGCCAATACGGCGGGGGCCCACGGTTAGGGACTGAAGCTTTCTTT.

This clone was seen a handful of times. This chain joins TRBV5-1 and TRBJ2-7; D is perhaps TRBD1 (5 bases). Germline loops: CDR1 SGHRS, CDR2 YFSETQ. Trimming cost V 0 bases and J 7 bases, with 11 bases left between them. There are 13 residues in the CDR3. CDR3 DNA sequence: TGCGCCAGCAGCTTGGGACAGCGAGTAGAGCAGTACTTC. This sequence encodes CASSLGQRVEQYF.

This clone has only one observation. This chain uses TRBV5-1 with TRBJ2-3, with 9 bases identical to TRBD2. Trimming took 3 bases from V and 2 from J; bases not matched to a gene: 4. The CDR3 has 15 amino acids. Germline V gene data show CDR1 as SGHRS and CDR2 as YFSETQ. CDR3 amino acids: CASSSLAGFTDTQYF. In DNA form, the CDR3 reads TGCGCCAGCAGCTCCCTAGCGGGATTCACAGATACGCAGTATTTT. Drawing the rest from reference TRBV5-1 and TRBJ2-3, the complete variable domain is KAGVTQTPRYLIKTRGQQVTLSCSPISGHRSVSWYQQTPGQGLQFLFEYFSETQRNKGNFPGRFSGRQFSNSRSEMNVSTLELGDSALYLCASSSLAGFTDTQYFGPGTRLTVL.

This clone appeared once. This rearrangement joins TRBV7-2 to TRBJ1-3; 11 nucleotides agree with TRBD1. The trim removed 9 bases at V and 2 bases at J, leaving 3 bases unmatched. CDR3 size: 14 residues. Germline CDR1 is SGHTA and CDR2 is FQGNSA. The CDR3: CARDRGLTGNTIYF. In DNA, the CDR3 is TGTGCCAGGGACAGGGGGCTGACTGGAAACACCATATATTTT.